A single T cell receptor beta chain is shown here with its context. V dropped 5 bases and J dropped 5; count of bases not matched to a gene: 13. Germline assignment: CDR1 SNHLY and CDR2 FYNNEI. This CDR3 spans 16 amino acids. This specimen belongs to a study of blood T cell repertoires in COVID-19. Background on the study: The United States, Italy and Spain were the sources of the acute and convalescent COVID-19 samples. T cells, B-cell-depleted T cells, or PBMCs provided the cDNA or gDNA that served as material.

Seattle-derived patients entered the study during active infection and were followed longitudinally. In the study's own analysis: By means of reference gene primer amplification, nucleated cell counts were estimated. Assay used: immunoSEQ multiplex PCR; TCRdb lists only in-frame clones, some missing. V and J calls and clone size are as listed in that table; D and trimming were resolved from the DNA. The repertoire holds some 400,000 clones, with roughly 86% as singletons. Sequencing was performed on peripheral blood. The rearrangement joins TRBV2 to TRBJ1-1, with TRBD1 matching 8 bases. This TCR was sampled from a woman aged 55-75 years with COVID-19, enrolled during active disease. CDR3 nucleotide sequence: TGTGCCAGCAGTTATCCGGGACAGGCTATGGTAACTGAAGCTTTCTTT. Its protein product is CASSYPGQAMVTEAFF.